A single sample gave rise to the 19 T cell receptor beta chains below, sequenced in a study of T cells after yellow fever vaccination. TCRdb itself ran the 5' RACE reads through MiXCR, one entry per CDR3 protein. This sample has around 600,000 distinct CDR3 sequences, with 9% to 15% found just once. Sequenced here: PBMCs, sampled on the day of the yellow fever booster vaccination. The receptors come from a man aged 25 to 40 who received the YFV17D yellow fever vaccine.

There are many counts of this clonotype. This sequence joins TRBV20-1 and TRBJ2-3; D remains unclear. Trimming shortened V by 4 bases and J by 3 bases, and 8 bases separated the two germline ends. The length of the CDR3 is 12 residues. Germline V gives CDR1 DFQATT, CDR2 SNEGSKA (reference sequence). CDR3 protein: CSANWDTDTQYF. The CDR3 nucleotides are TGCAGTGCTAATTGGGATACAGATACGCAGTATTTT.

There are a few counts of this clonotype. The chain joins TRBV20-1 to TRBJ2-5; 13 nucleotides line up with TRBD2. V trimming: 2 bases; J trimming: 12 bases; junction bases outside the gene matches: 12. Germline CDR1 is DFQATT and CDR2 is SNEGSKA (reference sequence). This CDR3 contains 15 residues. CDR3 protein: CSARRGPGLAGVEYF. The CDR3 nucleotides are TGCAGTGCTAGAAGGGGTCCTGGACTAGCGGGAGTCGAGTACTTC.

The rearrangement uses TRBV12-3 or TRBV12-4 and TRBJ2-3; a weak D match, TRBD1 (5 bases). V was trimmed by 6 bases and J by 0 bases, leaving 10 bases between them. This CDR3 has 14 residues. CDR3 loop: CASRGRISTDTQYF. Written as DNA, the CDR3 is TGTGCCAGCAGGGGGCGGATCAGCACAGATACGCAGTATTTT.

The rearrangement joins TRBV20-1 to TRBJ2-7, with unresolved D. This CDR3 has 15 amino acids. The germline V gene has CDR1 DFQATT and CDR2 SNEGSKA (reference sequence). Trimming removed 3 bases from V and 5 bases from J, with 20 bases in between. CDR3 DNA sequence: TGCAGTGCTAGGCTGTTAGGACGAATATACCACGAGCAGTACTTC. Its protein product is CSARLLGRIYHEQYF.

This clonotype appeared many times. V usage is TRBV20-1 and J usage is TRBJ2-3, with D uncertain. Germline V gene data show CDR1 as DFQATT and CDR2 as SNEGSKA (reference sequence). The CDR3 has 12 amino acids. CDR3 coding DNA: TGCAGGGTAGTGGGTTCGGGAGATACGCAGTATTTT. Protein sequence: CRVVGSGDTQYF.

This clonotype has more than one count but fewer than ten. This chain connects TRBV7-2 to TRBJ2-5; D is possibly TRBD1 (6 bases). V lost 0 bases to trimming and J lost 5 bases, with 13 bases between them. The CDR3 is 15 residues long. The germline CDR1 and CDR2 sequences are SGHTA and FQGNSA. CDR3 DNA: TGTGCCAGCAGCTTAGCCCACTCAAGGGGGGAGACCCAGTACTTC. Its translation is CASSLAHSRGETQYF.

This clonotype was found a few times. The rearrangement links TRBV15 to TRBJ2-5; TRBD2 aligns across 12 bases. The CDR3 is 16 residues long. Per germline, CDR1 LNHNV and CDR2 YYDKDF (reference sequence). Trimming cost V 3 bases and J 5 bases; bases outside gene matches: 7. This CDR3 is CATSRELAGGLETQYF. The CDR3 nucleotides read TGTGCCACCAGCAGGGAACTAGCGGGAGGCCTCGAGACCCAGTACTTC.

The sample holds many counts of this clonotype. The V and J genes are TRBV7-2 and TRBJ2-3; 9 bases match TRBD2. The J segment lost 7 bases and the V segment lost 2 bases, leaving 7 bases of the junction unmatched. Germline V CDR1 and CDR2: SGHTA, FQGNSA. The length of the CDR3 is 15 residues. CDR3 residues: CASSLSSGERHTQYF. The DNA for the CDR3 is TGTGCCAGCAGCTTATCTAGCGGGGAGAGGCATACGCAGTATTTT.

This clonotype was detected a few times. V and J are TRBV12-3 or TRBV12-4 and TRBJ2-5; D is unresolved. The germline V and J ends were trimmed by 8 bases and 4 bases, with 17 bases remaining between them. The CDR3 extends over 14 amino acids. Here the CDR3 reads CASGNVGRRETQYF. CDR3 coding DNA: TGTGCCAGCGGGAATGTGGGCCGGAGAGAGACCCAGTACTTC.

This clonotype appeared once. V gene TRBV24-1 combines with J gene TRBJ2-7; no clear D gene. The CDR3 sequence is 13 residues long. The germline V gene has CDR1 KGHDR and CDR2 SFDVKD. V lost 4 bases, J lost 5 bases, and 11 bases lay in between. As DNA, the CDR3 is TGTGCCACCAGTGACTCCTGGTCCCACGAGCAGTACTTC. This gives the protein CATSDSWSHEQYF.

This chain links TRBV21-1 with TRBJ2-1; the D segment call TRBD1 is taken from the table without a DNA check. TRBV21-1 is a known pseudogene. This CDR3 region has 19 residues. The CDR3 region has the DNA TGTGCCAGCAGCAAATCGAATCTGGGACAGGGGGTTTGCTTCGATGAGCAGTTCTTC. Translated: CASSKSNLGQGVCFDEQFF.

This clonotype showed up many times. V and J are TRBV9 and TRBJ1-5, with D possibly TRBD1 on 5 matching bases. The germline CDR1 and CDR2 sequences are SGDLS and YYNGEE. The CDR3 covers 14 residues. Trimming shortened V by 0 bases and J by 6 bases, and 10 bases separated the two germline ends. Here the CDR3 reads CASSVGGYGQPQHF. CDR3 bases: TGTGCCAGCAGCGTAGGGGGGTACGGTCAGCCCCAGCATTTT.

This clonotype was observed a few times. This sequence joins TRBV19 and TRBJ2-5; D is uncertain. V lost 6 bases, J lost 2 bases, and 13 bases lay in between. CDR1 is LNHDA, CDR2 SQIVND, per germline (reference sequence). There are 14 residues in the CDR3. This chain's CDR3 is CASRITAKQETQYF. CDR3 nucleotides: TGTGCCAGTAGAATAACGGCCAAGCAAGAGACCCAGTACTTC.

This clonotype was seen only a few times. The gene calls are TRBV12-3 or TRBV12-4 and TRBJ1-5, with TRBD1 matching 7 bases. V gave up 6 bases and J gave up 4 bases; unmatched junction bases: 9. CDR3 length: 15 amino acids. CDR3 in DNA: TGTGCCAGCAGAAGGGACAGTCTCTTAAATCAGCCCCAGCATTTT. Translation gives CASRRDSLLNQPQHF.

This clonotype was found a few times. This chain's CDR3 is CASSSHWGQETQYF. In DNA form, the CDR3 reads TGTGCCAGCAGCTCGCATTGGGGACAAGAGACCCAGTACTTC. The chain has TRBV7-9 and TRBJ2-5; D uncertain. Trimming left V 4 bases short and J 2 bases short, with 11 bases between. CDR3 length: 14 amino acids. CDR1 is SEHNR and CDR2 is FQNEAQ in the germline V gene (reference sequence).

This chain joins TRBV5-4 and TRBJ2-7; D gene unclear. With 1 base removed from V and 1 base from J, the gap between germline ends came to 12 bases. Germline V gene sequence: CDR1 SGHNT, CDR2 YYREEE (reference sequence). The CDR3 is 15 amino acids. CDR3 DNA: TGTGCCAGCAGCTTGTTGGGCCAGAGATCCTACGAGCAGTACTTC. This sequence encodes CASSLLGQRSYEQYF. Complete variable domain (other parts from reference TRBV5-4 and TRBJ2-7): ETGVTQSPTHLIKTRGQQVTLRCSSQSGHNTVSWYQQALGQGPQFIFQYYREEENGRGNFPPRFSGLQFPNYSSELNVNALELDDSALYLCASSLLGQRSYEQYFGPGTRLTVT.

This clonotype has ten or more counts. J is TRBJ2-5 and V is TRBV29-1; 7 bases map to TRBD1. The CDR3 length is 12 residues. J was trimmed by 1 base and V by 6 bases; bases with no gene match: 2. CDR1 and CDR2 (germline): SQVTM, ANQGSEA. This CDR3 reads CSVGQTQETQYF. The CDR3 nucleotides are TGCAGCGTGGGACAGACCCAAGAGACCCAGTACTTC.

This clonotype was picked up many times. The V call is TRBV6-1, the J call TRBJ1-2; 7 bases agree with TRBD1. V trimming: 6 bases; J trimming: 7 bases; junction bases outside the gene matches: 8. Germline V gene lookup returns CDR1 MNHNS and CDR2 SASEGT. The CDR3 runs to 13 residues. CDR3 in amino acids: CASSADRVVGYTF. The CDR3 bases are TGTGCCAGCAGCGCTGACAGGGTAGTTGGCTACACCTTC.

This clonotype was counted only a few times. The chain recombines TRBV20-1 with TRBJ1-1; D ambiguous. Trimming left V 0 bases short and J 1 base short, with 9 bases between. CDR1 is DFQATT, CDR2 SNEGSKA, per germline (reference sequence). This CDR3 contains 14 residues. CDR3 sequence (DNA): TGCAGTGCTAGAGATCAAACAGAGAACACTGAAGCTTTCTTT. This codes for CSARDQTENTEAFF.